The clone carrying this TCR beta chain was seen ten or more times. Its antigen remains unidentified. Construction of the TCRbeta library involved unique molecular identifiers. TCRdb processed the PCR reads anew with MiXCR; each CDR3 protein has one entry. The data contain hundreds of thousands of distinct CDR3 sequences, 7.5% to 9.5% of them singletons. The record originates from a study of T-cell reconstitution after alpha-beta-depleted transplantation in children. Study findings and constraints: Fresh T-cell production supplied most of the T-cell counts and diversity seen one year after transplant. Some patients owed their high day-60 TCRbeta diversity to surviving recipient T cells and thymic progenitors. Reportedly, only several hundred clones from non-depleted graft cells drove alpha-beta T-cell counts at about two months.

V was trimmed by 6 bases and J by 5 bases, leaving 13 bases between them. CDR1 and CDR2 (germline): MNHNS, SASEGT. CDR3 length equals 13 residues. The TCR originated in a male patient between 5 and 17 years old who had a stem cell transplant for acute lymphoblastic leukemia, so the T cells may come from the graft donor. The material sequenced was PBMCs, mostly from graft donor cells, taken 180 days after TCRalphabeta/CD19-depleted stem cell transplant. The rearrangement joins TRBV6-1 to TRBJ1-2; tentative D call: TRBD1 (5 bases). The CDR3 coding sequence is TGTGCCAGCAGACGAGGGGCAGCTTATGGCTACACCTTC. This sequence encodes CASRRGAAYGYTF.